These 2 T cell receptor beta chains were sequenced from one sample in a study of blood T cell repertoires in COVID-19. Produced via immunoSEQ multiplex PCR; TCRdb's table is partial and in-frame only. This table has 97,000 or so clones, roughly nine tenths appearing once. Sequencing was done on a sample of peripheral blood. These receptors were taken from a man aged 50 to 60 with active COVID-19.

J is TRBJ1-2 and V is TRBV21-1; the table names TRBD1, a call not compared with the DNA. TRBV21-1 is classified as a pseudogene. The CDR3 length is 13 residues. The CDR3 DNA follows: TGTGCCAGCAGCCCCCGAGAGACAGGGCTTAACACCTTC. It specifies CASSPRETGLNTF.

V is TRBV6-5 and J is TRBJ2-1; 10 positions agree with TRBD2. The junction had 9 bases not matched to a gene; V was cut back by 6 bases and J by 7 bases. This CDR3 has 15 amino acids. Germline lookup yields CDR1 MNHEY and CDR2 SVGAGI. CDR3 sequence: CASRVAGGRTNEQFF. DNA for the CDR3: TGTGCCAGCAGGGTAGCGGGGGGCAGAACAAATGAGCAGTTCTTC.